These 16 T cell receptor beta chains were all obtained from the same sample, sequenced in a study of blood T cells in healthy people across ages (dated by TCRdb to between 2014 and 2016). The method behind the library was 5' RACE. Sequencing used an Illumina HiSeq 2500. A second about 7 to 11 cycle PCR used a sample-barcoded 5' primer and a J-beta primer mix. TCRdb ran its own pipeline on the public reads, namely fastp trimming at Q25 and MiXCR clone calling, and kept in-frame beta chains. All rows with the same CDR3 protein become a single entry with the most common DNA and genes. The sample includes 1.5 million to 1.9 million distinct CDR3 sequences, with roughly 43% observed a single time. The leading ten clones occupy under 5% of the sample. The sample consisted of blood. These receptors were collected from a woman aged 18-29 years in good health.

Only a few counts were recorded for this clonotype. The chain couples TRBV30 to TRBJ2-3; a possible D gene is TRBD1 (5 bases). From germline, CDR1 is GTSNPN and CDR2 SVGIG (reference sequence). CDR3 length: 11 amino acids. Trimming cost V 0 bases and J 12 bases, with 10 bases left between them. The CDR3 here is CAWSVGQLQYF. For the CDR3, the DNA is TGTGCCTGGAGTGTGGGGCAGCTTCAGTATTTT.

V is TRBV6-2 or TRBV6-3 and J is TRBJ2-1; D gene unclear. The germline gives CDR1 MNHEY, CDR2 SVGEGT. Trimming shortened V by 7 bases and J by 0 bases, and 7 bases separated the two germline ends. This CDR3 is 13 amino acids long. The CDR3 DNA is TGTGCCAGCATCGCAGACTCCTACAATGAGCAGTTCTTC. As protein: CASIADSYNEQFF.

This clonotype has a handful of counts. This chain connects TRBV28 to TRBJ2-4, with 8 bases that match TRBD1. This CDR3 contains 11 residues. Germline CDR1 is MDHEN and CDR2 is SYDVKM. The J segment lost 15 bases and the V segment lost 5 bases, leaving 6 bases of the junction unmatched. The CDR3 sequence is CASSPRQGRYF. The CDR3 bases are TGTGCCAGCAGTCCTCGACAGGGGAGGTACTTC.

This rearrangement joins TRBV9 to TRBJ2-4, with D possibly TRBD1 on 5 matching bases. With the DNA end fitting TRBJ2-7 better, the J assignment may be wrong. Germline V gives CDR1 SGDLS, CDR2 YYNGEE. The CDR3 has 15 amino acids. CDR3 loop: CASSPSWGLAYEQYF. CDR3 in DNA: TGTGCCAGCAGCCCAAGTTGGGGCCTCGCCTACGAGCAGTACTTC.

This chain uses TRBV7-2 with TRBJ1-1; TRBD1 matches 7 bases. CDR3 size: 14 residues. Germline CDR1 is SGHTA and CDR2 is FQGNSA. V was pared by 5 bases and J by 4 bases, with 7 bases of the junction left unmatched. The CDR3 protein is CASSNPGQSTEAFF. CDR3 coding DNA: TGTGCCAGCAGCAACCCGGGACAGAGCACTGAAGCTTTCTTT.

The rearrangement links TRBV11-2 to TRBJ2-1, with D tentatively TRBD2 (6 bases). The CDR3 is made up of 16 amino acids. V dropped 1 base and J dropped 3 bases, with 13 bases sitting between them. Germline CDR1 is SGHAT and CDR2 is FQNNGV. The CDR3 here is CASSLVGGKDYNEQFF. The CDR3 DNA reads as TGTGCCAGCAGCTTAGTAGGCGGGAAGGACTACAATGAGCAGTTCTTC.

The CDR3 DNA is TGCAGCGTTGATTTGCCTGAGACCCAGTACTTC. Encoded protein: CSVDLPETQYF. The V call is TRBV29-1, the J call TRBJ2-5, with D unresolved. Germline-derived CDR1 and CDR2 are SQVTM and ANQGSEA. Deletions cut 3 bases from V and 5 bases from J, with 7 bases between. This CDR3 has 11 amino acids.

The V gene is TRBV5-6, the J gene TRBJ2-7; TRBD2 matches at 7 bases. V lost 4 bases, J lost 4 bases, and 17 bases stayed unmatched. The CDR3 length is 17 residues. Germline CDR1 is SGHDT and CDR2 is YYEEEE. In nucleotides, the CDR3 is TGTGCCAGCAGCCCCGTCGTGCTGGGAGGGCCTGTGTACGAGCAGTACTTC. It codes for CASSPVVLGGPVYEQYF.

The chain joins TRBV5-5 to TRBJ1-4; TRBD1 agrees at 7 bases. V was clipped by 1 base and J by 3 bases; unmatched bases: 9. Germline values: CDR1 SGHKS, CDR2 YYEKEE (reference sequence). The CDR3 sequence is 17 residues long. The CDR3 spells CASSLQGRGAANEKLFF. The CDR3 region has the DNA TGTGCCAGCAGCTTGCAGGGCAGGGGGGCCGCTAATGAAAAACTGTTTTTT. The full variable domain, its missing parts supplied by reference TRBV5-5 and TRBJ1-4, is DAGVTQSPTHLIKTRGQQVTLRCSPISGHKSVSWYQQVLGQGPQFIFQYYEKEERGRGNFPDRFSARQFPNYSSELNVNALLLGDSALYLCASSLQGRGAANEKLFFGSGTQLSVL.

This chain links TRBV6-5 with TRBJ1-6; D is perhaps TRBD1 (5 bases). The CDR3 contains 18 residues. Germline CDR1 MNHEY, CDR2 SVGAGI. With 2 bases removed from V and 0 bases from J, the gap between germline ends came to 14 bases. The CDR3 sequence: CASSYVYRTGSYNSPLHF. DNA for the CDR3: TGTGCCAGCAGTTACGTTTACAGGACCGGCTCCTATAATTCACCCCTCCACTTT.

In its sample, this clonotype was seen a few times. The V call is TRBV28, the J call TRBJ2-1; D not certain. Trimming removed 2 bases at V and 4 bases at J, with 21 bases between. CDR3 length equals 18 residues. Germline-derived CDR1 and CDR2 are MDHEN and SYDVKM. CDR3 DNA: TGTGCCAGCAGTTTAAGGGTTTCGCTAGGATACCGATACAATGAGCAGTTCTTC. It translates to CASSLRVSLGYRYNEQFF.

The chain employs TRBV28 and TRBJ1-2; 7 bases are shared with TRBD1. V was pared by 5 bases and J by 5 bases, with 14 bases of the junction left unmatched. Per the germline V gene, CDR1 is MDHEN and CDR2 is SYDVKM. The CDR3 consists of 16 residues. Written as DNA, the CDR3 is TGTGCCAGCAGTCCCATAGGGGGCTCCGAACCTTATGGCTACACCTTC. Protein product: CASSPIGGSEPYGYTF.

This clonotype was seen a few times. The chain carries TRBV5-1 and TRBJ2-7; tentative D call: TRBD1 (6 bases). This CDR3 comprises 15 residues. The ends were cut back, 3 bases at V and 0 bases at J, with 13 bases in the middle. Germline CDR1 reads SGHRS; CDR2 reads YFSETQ. The CDR3 DNA sequence: TGCGCCAGCAGCTGGACAGCGACGAGCTCCTACGAGCAGTACTTC. Translation: CASSWTATSSYEQYF.

In this sample, this clonotype turned up a few times. The chain carries TRBV27 and TRBJ2-1; D is uncertain. CDR3 length: 15 residues. Germline V gene lookup returns CDR1 MNHEY and CDR2 SMNVEV (reference sequence). The ends were cut back, 2 bases at V and 2 bases at J, with 10 bases in the middle. CDR3 nucleotides: TGTGCCAGCAGTTTAGTGGGGTCCCCCTACAATGAGCAGTTCTTC. Amino acids: CASSLVGSPYNEQFF.

The rearrangement joins TRBV20-1 to TRBJ2-5; D is unclear. The germline V gene encodes CDR1 DFQATT and CDR2 SNEGSKA (reference sequence). The CDR3 spans 13 residues. Trimming left V 3 bases short and J 3 bases short, with 11 bases between. The CDR3 spells CSARKTGEETQYF. CDR3 sequence (DNA): TGCAGTGCTAGGAAGACTGGGGAAGAGACCCAGTACTTC.

This clonotype was counted ten times or more. The chain couples TRBV28 to TRBJ2-1, with 11 bases that match TRBD1. V trimming: 2 bases; J trimming: 5 bases; junction bases outside the gene matches: 5. Germline V gene sequence: CDR1 MDHEN, CDR2 SYDVKM. The CDR3 consists of 16 residues. DNA for the CDR3: TGTGCCAGCAGTTTACCCGGGACAGGGGGACACAATGAGCAGTTCTTC. Translation gives CASSLPGTGGHNEQFF.